The rows below give T cell receptor beta chains drawn from one sample of a study of blood T cells in healthy people across ages. Each CDR3 protein is one row after TCRdb ran MiXCR on the 5' RACE reads. Of around 600,000 distinct CDR3 sequences listed, under 55% are singletons. The source material was blood. The receptors were gathered from an elderly man in good health. The CDR3 runs from the conserved cysteine through the conserved F or W. The D gene is left open where the match is weak. The listing skips clone size in some rows; elsewhere it reads once, few, many or a size class.

>-|14|TRBD2|TRBV6-2/TRBV6-3|TRBJ2-1
CASRDSGNPNEQFF
TGTGCCAGCAGAGATAGCGGGAACCCCAATGAGCAGTTCTTC
>-|19|TRBD1|TRBV24-1|TRBJ2-3
CATSDRTGAGGLNRDTQYF
TGTGCCACCAGTGATCGGACAGGGGCCGGTGGCCTGAATAGAGATACGCAGTATTTT
>few|16|TRBD1|TRBV14|TRBJ2-7
CASSKPDRGMSYEQYF
TGTGCCAGCAGCAAACCCGACAGGGGGATGTCCTACGAGCAGTACTTC
>-|16|TRBD2|TRBV6-2/TRBV6-3|TRBJ2-3
CASSYSSGGTTDTQYF
TGTGCCAGCAGTTACTCTAGCGGGGGGACCACAGATACGCAGTATTTT
>-|16|TRBD1|TRBV27|TRBJ2-7
CASSLRIGQGNYEQYF
TGTGCCAGCAGTTTGCGCATAGGACAGGGCAACTACGAGCAGTACTTC
>-|15|-|TRBV20-1|TRBJ2-7
CSARDQRTTGYEQYF
TGCAGTGCTAGAGATCAAAGGACTACCGGCTACGAGCAGTACTTC
>-|15|TRBD2|TRBV19|TRBJ2-1
CASSAGLGSSGEQFF
TGTGCCAGTAGTGCCGGACTAGGGTCGTCCGGTGAGCAGTTCTTC
>-|13|-|TRBV29-1|TRBJ2-3
CSVRSGGSDTQYF
TGCAGCGTTCGGAGCGGAGGGAGTGATACGCAGTATTTT
>-|15|-|TRBV7-2|TRBJ1-2
CASSLAPTGPYGYTF
TGTGCCAGCAGCTTAGCCCCGACAGGCCCGTATGGCTACACCTTC
>many|13|-|TRBV6-5|TRBJ1-2
CASTLGVNYGYTF
TGTGCCAGCACCCTCGGGGTTAACTATGGCTACACCTTC
>-|14|-|TRBV7-2|TRBJ1-1
CASSHPRGNTEAFF
TGTGCCAGCAGCCACCCTCGGGGCAATACTGAAGCTTTCTTT
>-|14|TRBD2|TRBV6-2/TRBV6-3|TRBJ2-1
CASISGGPDNEQFF
TGTGCCAGCATAAGCGGGGGGCCCGACAATGAGCAGTTCTTC
>few|12|-|TRBV29-1|TRBJ1-5
CSVAQLNQPQHF
TGCAGCGTTGCACAGCTCAATCAGCCCCAGCATTTT
>-|14|-|TRBV10-3|TRBJ2-5
CAINEAGSQETQYF
TGTGCCATCAATGAGGCGGGCTCCCAAGAGACCCAGTACTTC
>few|14|-|TRBV6-6|TRBJ1-1
CASSDSMGNTEAFF
TGTGCCAGCAGTGACTCGATGGGGAACACTGAAGCTTTCTTT
>-|15|-|TRBV7-2|TRBJ2-3
CASSLYDWIQGTQYF
TGTGCCAGCAGCTTATACGATTGGATTCAAGGTACGCAGTATTTT
>-|11|-|TRBV9|TRBJ2-3
CASSEGDTQYF
TGTGCCAGCAGCGAGGGGGATACGCAGTATTTT
>-|13|-|TRBV11-2|TRBJ2-3
CASGDQAPDTQYF
TGTGCCAGCGGGGACCAAGCACCAGATACGCAGTATTTT
>-|15|-|TRBV30|TRBJ2-7
CAWSVQPGKQYEQYF
TGTGCCTGGAGTGTACAGCCGGGTAAGCAGTACGAGCAGTACTTC
>few|15|-|TRBV12-3/TRBV12-4|TRBJ2-7
CASKIDRIPSYEQYF
TGTGCCAGCAAGATAGACAGGATCCCTTCCTACGAGCAGTACTTC
>-|15|-|TRBV7-2|TRBJ2-7
CASSLVQGSMNEQYF
TGTGCCAGCAGCTTAGTCCAAGGGTCGATGAACGAGCAGTACTTC
>-|16|TRBD2|TRBV7-2|TRBJ2-7
CACSFRASGANYEQYF
TGTGCCTGCAGCTTTAGGGCTAGCGGGGCTAACTACGAGCAGTACTTC
>-|12|-|TRBV28|TRBJ1-1
CASRAEGTEAFF
TGTGCCAGCAGGGCGGAAGGCACTGAAGCTTTCTTT
>few|15|-|TRBV29-1|TRBJ2-7
CSVEDQRGGGYEQYF
TGCAGCGTTGAAGATCAACGGGGTGGGGGCTACGAGCAGTACTTC
>few|12|-|TRBV20-1|TRBJ2-5
CSARPPSKEQYF
TGCAGTGCTAGACCCCCCTCTAAGGAGCAGTACTTC
>-|14|TRBD2|TRBV20-1|TRBJ2-3
CSAKLAGGTDTQYF
TGCAGTGCAAAACTAGCGGGAGGGACAGATACGCAGTATTTT
>few|11|-|TRBV20-1|TRBJ2-7
CSADRSYEQYF
TGCAGTGCTGACAGGTCCTACGAGCAGTACTTC
>-|15|TRBD1|TRBV18|TRBJ2-7
CASSYLQGNVDEQYF
TGTGCCAGCTCATATCTACAGGGGAACGTCGACGAGCAGTACTTC
>-|14|TRBD1|TRBV20-1|TRBJ2-7
CSARVGDRPYEQYF
TGCAGTGCTAGAGTAGGGGACAGACCCTACGAGCAGTACTTC
>-|14|TRBD1|TRBV20-1|TRBJ2-7
CSANTDRDDYEQYF
TGCAGTGCAAATACCGACAGGGATGATTACGAGCAGTACTTC
>few|12|TRBD2|TRBV10-3|TRBJ2-3
CATGGRADTQYF
TGTGCCACCGGGGGGAGGGCAGATACGCAGTATTTT
>-|16|TRBD2|TRBV5-1|TRBJ2-1
CASSWVGTSGSIEQFF
TGCGCCAGCAGCTGGGTCGGGACTAGCGGGAGTATTGAGCAGTTCTTC
>few|15|-|TRBV5-1|TRBJ2-7
CASSLDGQSSYEQYF
TGCGCCAGCAGCTTGGATGGACAGAGCTCCTACGAGCAGTACTTC
>many|15|-|TRBV7-9|TRBJ2-5
CASSFQGFGERTQYF
TGTGCCAGCAGCTTCCAGGGATTCGGTGAACGGACCCAGTACTTC
>-|12|-|TRBV5-1|TRBJ2-1
CASSLMVNEQFF
TGCGCCAGCAGCTTGATGGTGAATGAGCAGTTCTTC
>-|13|-|TRBV2|TRBJ1-2
CASSESHLEGYTF
TGTGCCAGCAGTGAGTCCCACCTGGAGGGCTACACCTTC